The 29 T cell receptor beta chains below come from one sample, sequenced in a study of glioma-infiltrating T cells. TCR alpha and beta CDR3 regions were amplified from RNA using iRepertoire nested multiplex PCR. MiXCR, run by TCRdb on the multiplex PCR reads, gives a single entry per CDR3 protein. The table records around 150,000 distinct CDR3 sequences, roughly two fifths of them present only once. The source material was glioma tissue, nonneoplastic brain tissue, or PBMCs (not recorded which). These receptor sequences come from a human donor with low-grade glioma or glioblastoma, undergoing nonglioma brain surgery, or in good health (not recorded which).

The chain uses TRBV7-9 and TRBJ1-5; TRBD1 matches 11 bases. Trimming at V came to 0 bases and at J to 7 bases, leaving 5 bases not matched to a gene. This CDR3 spans 16 amino acids. CDR1 and CDR2 from the germline V gene are SEHNR and FQNEAQ (reference sequence). This CDR3 is CASSLAGQGARQPQHF. The CDR3 nucleotides are TGTGCCAGCAGCTTAGCTGGACAGGGGGCGAGGCAGCCCCAGCATTTT.

This chain joins TRBV7-2 and TRBJ2-3; 10 bases are shared with TRBD2. The CDR3 is 15 residues long. Germline loops: CDR1 SGHTA, CDR2 FQGNSA. The ends lost 6 bases at V and 1 base at J; junction bases unmatched: 4. The CDR3 here is CASSFSGGRTDTQYF. The CDR3 nucleotides read TGTGCCAGCAGTTTTAGCGGGGGGCGCACAGATACGCAGTATTTT.

This rearrangement joins TRBV6-1 to TRBJ2-3, with 8 bases that match TRBD2. V trimming: 10 bases; J trimming: 3 bases; junction bases outside the gene matches: 6. From germline, CDR1 is MNHNS and CDR2 SASEGT. The CDR3 contains 13 residues. The CDR3 DNA reads as TGTGCCATCAGCTCTAGCGGGACAGATACGCAGTATTTT. Its protein is CAISSSGTDTQYF.

This clonotype has only a few counts. The V call is TRBV6-1, the J call TRBJ1-5; no clear D gene. The CDR3 contains 13 residues. The ends were cut back, 3 bases at V and 3 bases at J, with 6 bases in the middle. Germline V gene sequence: CDR1 MNHNS, CDR2 SASEGT. The CDR3 is CASSEGYNQPQHF. In nucleotides, the CDR3 is TGTGCCAGCAGTGAGGGGTACAATCAGCCCCAGCATTTT.

The chain joins TRBV2 to TRBJ1-2; D remains ambiguous. The CDR3 covers 11 residues. V lost 4 bases, J lost 8 bases, and 8 bases lay in between. Germline values: CDR1 SNHLY, CDR2 FYNNEI. The CDR3 DNA is TGTGCCAGCAGTGCTCTAAGCGGCTACACCTTC. This encodes CASSALSGYTF.

V gene TRBV7-3 combines with J gene TRBJ2-1; TRBD1 agrees at 7 bases. Germline V CDR1 and CDR2: SGHTA, FQGTGA. The length of the CDR3 is 12 residues. V was pared by 3 bases and J by 8 bases, with 1 base of the junction left unmatched. Here the CDR3 reads CASSLTGHEQFF. CDR3 DNA sequence: TGTGCCAGCAGCTTGACAGGGCATGAGCAGTTCTTC.

The rearrangement uses TRBV4-3 and TRBJ2-5, with 7 bases identical to TRBD1. Germline assignment: CDR1 LGHNA and CDR2 YSLEER. Trimming took 0 bases from V and 4 from J; bases not matched to a gene: 5. The CDR3 has 15 amino acids. CDR3: CASSQDMGQTETQYF. The CDR3 DNA is TGCGCCAGCAGCCAAGACATGGGACAGACAGAGACCCAGTACTTC.

The chain couples TRBV3-1 to TRBJ2-5; 9 bases map to TRBD2. J gave up 3 bases and V 0 bases, and 8 bases lay outside the gene matches. Looked up from germline, CDR1 is LGHDT and CDR2 is YNNKEL (reference sequence). The length of the CDR3 is 17 residues. CDR3 protein: CASSQDKLIAGEETQYF. The CDR3 DNA reads as TGTGCCAGCAGCCAAGATAAGTTGATAGCGGGAGAAGAGACCCAGTACTTC.

A word on this clonotype: An end of the junction differs from the germline gene, which may be a read error. CDR3 residues: CASSVPSGLLDTQYF. The DNA for the CDR3 is TGCGCCAGCAGTGTGCCTAGCGGGCTTTTGGATACGCAGTATTTT. The chain couples TRBV6-2 or TRBV6-3 to TRBJ2-3, with 8 nucleotides matching TRBD2. Germline V gene sequence: CDR1 MNHEY, CDR2 SVGEGT. The CDR3 covers 15 residues.

This clonotype was counted between two and nine times. V gene TRBV4-1 combines with J gene TRBJ2-1; 11 bases match TRBD2. V gave up 0 bases and J gave up 7 bases; unmatched junction bases: 2. Germline V gives CDR1 MGHRA, CDR2 YSYEKL. This CDR3 is built from 15 residues. CDR3 loop: CASSQDLAGGNEQFF. The DNA for the CDR3 is TGCGCCAGCAGCCAAGACCTAGCGGGAGGTAATGAGCAGTTCTTC.

The rearrangement links TRBV27 to TRBJ1-1; D remains unclear. The V gene lost 2 bases and the J gene lost 0 bases, with 10 bases spanning the gap. The CDR3 totals 15 residues. Germline assignment: CDR1 MNHEY and CDR2 SMNVEV (reference sequence). CDR3 amino acids: CASSLDPTLNTEAFF. The CDR3 DNA reads TGTGCCAGCAGTTTAGACCCGACTCTGAACACTGAAGCTTTCTTT.

J is TRBJ2-7 and V is TRBV15; maybe TRBD1 (7 bases). The CDR3 sequence is 15 residues long. V was trimmed by 0 bases and J by 2 bases, leaving 11 bases between them. Germline CDR1 reads LNHNV; CDR2 reads YYDKDF (reference sequence). The CDR3 loop is CATSRDSRGAYEQYF. The CDR3 nucleotides read TGTGCCACCAGCAGAGATTCCAGGGGGGCCTACGAGCAGTACTTC.

The genes are TRBV7-6 and TRBJ1-1; maybe TRBD1 (5 bases). V was cut by 1 base and J by 0 bases, with 21 bases left in between. Germline values: CDR1 SGHVS, CDR2 FNYEAQ. The CDR3 contains 19 residues. The CDR3 DNA reads as TGTGCCAGCAGCTTAGGGTTTGGTGAGGGGACCAACATGAACACTGAAGCTTTCTTT. Translation gives CASSLGFGEGTNMNTEAFF.

This chain connects TRBV20-1 to TRBJ2-7; 10 bases agree with TRBD2. CDR3 length: 13 residues. Germline CDR1 reads DFQATT; CDR2 reads SNEGSKA (reference sequence). Trimming cost V 5 bases and J 1 base; bases outside gene matches: 2. The CDR3 DNA sequence: TGCAGTGCTGCGGGACTAGCGTCCTACGAGCAGTACTTC. Encoded protein: CSAAGLASYEQYF.

This clonotype was picked up a small number of times. The rearrangement links TRBV3-1 to TRBJ1-1, with D perhaps matching TRBD1 (5 bases). The CDR3 totals 16 residues. Germline V lookup: CDR1 LGHDT, CDR2 YNNKEL (reference sequence). Deletions cut 1 base from V and 2 bases from J, with 14 bases between. DNA of the CDR3: TGTGCCAGCAGCCAAGGAACCCGGGGCTTCAACACTGAAGCTTTCTTT. Residues: CASSQGTRGFNTEAFF.

This clonotype was seen repeatedly, ten times or more. The chain links TRBV27 to TRBJ2-3, with D unresolved. V dropped 0 bases and J dropped 1 base, with 8 bases sitting between them. Germline values: CDR1 MNHEY, CDR2 SMNVEV (reference sequence). The CDR3 has 15 residues. CDR3 nucleotides: TGTGCCAGCAGTTTATCAGGGAAAGGCACAGATACGCAGTATTTT. Protein product: CASSLSGKGTDTQYF.

The V call is TRBV12-3 or TRBV12-4, the J call TRBJ1-1, with TRBD1 identical over 11 bases. The CDR3 totals 15 residues. The junction had 4 bases not matched to a gene; V was cut back by 4 bases and J by 3 bases. The CDR3 sequence: CASSWGTGGDTEAFF. The CDR3 nucleotides are TGTGCCAGCAGTTGGGGGACAGGGGGGGACACTGAAGCTTTCTTT.

This clonotype was detected many times. The CDR3 does not end in the conserved phenylalanine or tryptophan, so this is likely a read error. It is unclear where the CDR3 begins or ends on the DNA, so no DNA is shown, and the CDR3 is as TCRdb lists it. The chain combines TRBV6-1 with TRBJ2-7; the listed D gene, TRBD2, was not tested against the DNA. From its first to its last residue, the CDR3 has 9 amino acids. The germline gives CDR1 MNHNS, CDR2 SASEGT. The CDR3 loop reads CASTEGRRI.

Worth noting for this clonotype: A much larger clone lies one base from this, so it may be a read error. The V call is TRBV6-2 or TRBV6-3, the J call TRBJ1-1; D remains ambiguous. The germline gives CDR1 MNHEY, CDR2 SVGEGT. This CDR3 contains 11 residues. The CDR3 DNA follows: TGTGCCAGCAGTTATATCAGTGAAGCTGTCTTT. This encodes CASSYISEAVF.

This clonotype was observed at least ten times. The chain uses TRBV6-1 and TRBJ1-1; unclear D gene. The germline CDR1 and CDR2 sequences are MNHNS and SASEGT. V lost 4 bases and J lost 0, with 12 bases in between. The CDR3 consists of 15 residues. For the CDR3, the DNA is TGTGCCAGCAGTGCCACACGGAGGCTGAACACTGAAGCTTTCTTT. Translation gives CASSATRRLNTEAFF.

There are a few counts of this clonotype. The V call is TRBV18, the J call TRBJ2-1; 7 bases align to TRBD2. Germline CDR1 reads KGHSH; CDR2 reads LQKENI. This CDR3 contains 14 residues. The V segment lost 3 bases and the J segment 7 bases; nucleotides outside the gene matches: 6. Written as DNA, the CDR3 is TGTGCCAGCTCACCTCCCGGGACTACTAATGAGCAGTTCTTC. It codes for CASSPPGTTNEQFF.

This clonotype was observed a handful of times. The chain uses TRBV4-3 and TRBJ1-2, with TRBD1 as a possible D gene (5 bases). The V end was cut by 7 bases, the J end by 0 bases, with 15 bases between. The CDR3 spans 15 residues. Per the germline V gene, CDR1 is LGHNA and CDR2 is YSLEER. CDR3 sequence: CASTPGGAANYGYTF. CDR3 DNA sequence: TGCGCCAGCACCCCCGGAGGGGCCGCTAACTATGGCTACACCTTC.

This clonotype was observed a single time. One junction end does not reproduce the germline sequence, and a read error may be involved. This rearrangement joins TRBV19 to TRBJ2-1; 9 nucleotides agree with TRBD2. The germline CDR1 and CDR2 sequences are LNHDA and SQIVND (reference sequence). The length of the CDR3 is 16 residues. The CDR3 region is CASSSRLADRYNEQLF. The CDR3 coding sequence is TGTGCCAGTAGTTCCCGACTAGCGGACCGGTACAATGAGCAGCTCTTC.

This chain connects TRBV7-2 to TRBJ1-2; D is uncertain. The CDR3 totals 13 residues. V was pared by 2 bases and J by 6 bases, with 10 bases between. Germline CDR1 reads SGHTA; CDR2 reads FQGNSA. CDR3 bases: TGTGCCAGCAGCTTAAAGACCGGGGATGGCTACACCTTC. Its translation: CASSLKTGDGYTF.

The rearrangement links TRBV20-1 to TRBJ2-3; TRBD2 aligns across 7 bases. The CDR3 totals 15 residues. The V and J ends lost 7 bases and 0 bases, in that order; junction bases with no gene match: 10. CDR1 and CDR2 from the germline V gene are DFQATT and SNEGSKA (reference sequence). DNA of the CDR3: TGCAGTGACGGGGGGAGGAGTGCTAGCACAGATACGCAGTATTTT. Amino acids: CSDGGRSASTDTQYF.

V usage is TRBV12-3 or TRBV12-4 and J usage is TRBJ1-4; D is perhaps TRBD1 (5 bases). The CDR3 length is 17 residues. V was pared by 5 bases and J by 3 bases, with 19 bases between. CDR3 in DNA: TGTGCCAGCAGTCCGAATCTACCGGGGGGGGCTAATGAAAAACTGTTTTTT. Translated: CASSPNLPGGANEKLFF.

V is TRBV6-6 and J is TRBJ2-2; D may correspond to TRBD1 or TRBD2 (6 bases each). V shed 7 bases and J shed 5 bases, with 23 bases lying between them. CDR3 length: 17 residues. Germline assignment: CDR1 MNHNY and CDR2 SVGAGI (reference sequence). CDR3 protein: CASTFFAPGGGTGELFF. The CDR3, as DNA: TGTGCCAGCACCTTCTTTGCCCCCGGAGGGGGGACCGGGGAGCTGTTTTTT.

In its sample, this clonotype was seen a few times. The rearrangement joins TRBV15 to TRBJ2-3; TRBD2 aligns across 9 bases. The CDR3 consists of 16 residues. Germline V gene data show CDR1 as LNHNV and CDR2 as YYDKDF (reference sequence). Trimming took 2 bases from V and 6 from J; bases not matched to a gene: 9. DNA of the CDR3: TGTGCCACCAGCAGAAGGACCGGGACTAGCAGCGATACGCAGTATTTT. Its translation: CATSRRTGTSSDTQYF.

The V and J genes are TRBV7-2 and TRBJ1-1, with 10 bases matching TRBD1. The CDR3 consists of 15 residues. The junction had 2 bases not matched to a gene; V was cut back by 4 bases and J by 0 bases. Per the germline V gene, CDR1 is SGHTA and CDR2 is FQGNSA. CDR3 in DNA: TGTGCCAGCAGCTGGACAGGGGGGCTGAACACTGAAGCTTTCTTT. Translated, it gives CASSWTGGLNTEAFF.